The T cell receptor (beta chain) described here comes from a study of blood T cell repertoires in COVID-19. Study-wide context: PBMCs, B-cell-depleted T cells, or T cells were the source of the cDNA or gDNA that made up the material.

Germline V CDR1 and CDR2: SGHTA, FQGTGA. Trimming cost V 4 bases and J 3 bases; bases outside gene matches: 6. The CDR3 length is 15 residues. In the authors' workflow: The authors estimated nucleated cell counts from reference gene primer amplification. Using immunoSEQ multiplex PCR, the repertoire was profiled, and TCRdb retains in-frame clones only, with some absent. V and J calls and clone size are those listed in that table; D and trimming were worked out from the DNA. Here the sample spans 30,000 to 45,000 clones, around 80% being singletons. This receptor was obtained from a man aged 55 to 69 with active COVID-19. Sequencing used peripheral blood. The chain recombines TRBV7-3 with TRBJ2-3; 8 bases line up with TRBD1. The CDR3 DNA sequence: TGTGCCAGCAGCTCCCAGGGGGCTACGACAGATACGCAGTATTTT. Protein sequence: CASSSQGATTDTQYF. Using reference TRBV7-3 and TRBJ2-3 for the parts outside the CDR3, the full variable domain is GAGVSQTPSNKVTEKGKYVELRCDPISGHTALYWYRQSLGQGPEFLIYFQGTGAADDSGLPNDRFFAVRPEGSVSTLKIQRTERGDSAVYLCASSSQGATTDTQYFGPGTRLTVL.